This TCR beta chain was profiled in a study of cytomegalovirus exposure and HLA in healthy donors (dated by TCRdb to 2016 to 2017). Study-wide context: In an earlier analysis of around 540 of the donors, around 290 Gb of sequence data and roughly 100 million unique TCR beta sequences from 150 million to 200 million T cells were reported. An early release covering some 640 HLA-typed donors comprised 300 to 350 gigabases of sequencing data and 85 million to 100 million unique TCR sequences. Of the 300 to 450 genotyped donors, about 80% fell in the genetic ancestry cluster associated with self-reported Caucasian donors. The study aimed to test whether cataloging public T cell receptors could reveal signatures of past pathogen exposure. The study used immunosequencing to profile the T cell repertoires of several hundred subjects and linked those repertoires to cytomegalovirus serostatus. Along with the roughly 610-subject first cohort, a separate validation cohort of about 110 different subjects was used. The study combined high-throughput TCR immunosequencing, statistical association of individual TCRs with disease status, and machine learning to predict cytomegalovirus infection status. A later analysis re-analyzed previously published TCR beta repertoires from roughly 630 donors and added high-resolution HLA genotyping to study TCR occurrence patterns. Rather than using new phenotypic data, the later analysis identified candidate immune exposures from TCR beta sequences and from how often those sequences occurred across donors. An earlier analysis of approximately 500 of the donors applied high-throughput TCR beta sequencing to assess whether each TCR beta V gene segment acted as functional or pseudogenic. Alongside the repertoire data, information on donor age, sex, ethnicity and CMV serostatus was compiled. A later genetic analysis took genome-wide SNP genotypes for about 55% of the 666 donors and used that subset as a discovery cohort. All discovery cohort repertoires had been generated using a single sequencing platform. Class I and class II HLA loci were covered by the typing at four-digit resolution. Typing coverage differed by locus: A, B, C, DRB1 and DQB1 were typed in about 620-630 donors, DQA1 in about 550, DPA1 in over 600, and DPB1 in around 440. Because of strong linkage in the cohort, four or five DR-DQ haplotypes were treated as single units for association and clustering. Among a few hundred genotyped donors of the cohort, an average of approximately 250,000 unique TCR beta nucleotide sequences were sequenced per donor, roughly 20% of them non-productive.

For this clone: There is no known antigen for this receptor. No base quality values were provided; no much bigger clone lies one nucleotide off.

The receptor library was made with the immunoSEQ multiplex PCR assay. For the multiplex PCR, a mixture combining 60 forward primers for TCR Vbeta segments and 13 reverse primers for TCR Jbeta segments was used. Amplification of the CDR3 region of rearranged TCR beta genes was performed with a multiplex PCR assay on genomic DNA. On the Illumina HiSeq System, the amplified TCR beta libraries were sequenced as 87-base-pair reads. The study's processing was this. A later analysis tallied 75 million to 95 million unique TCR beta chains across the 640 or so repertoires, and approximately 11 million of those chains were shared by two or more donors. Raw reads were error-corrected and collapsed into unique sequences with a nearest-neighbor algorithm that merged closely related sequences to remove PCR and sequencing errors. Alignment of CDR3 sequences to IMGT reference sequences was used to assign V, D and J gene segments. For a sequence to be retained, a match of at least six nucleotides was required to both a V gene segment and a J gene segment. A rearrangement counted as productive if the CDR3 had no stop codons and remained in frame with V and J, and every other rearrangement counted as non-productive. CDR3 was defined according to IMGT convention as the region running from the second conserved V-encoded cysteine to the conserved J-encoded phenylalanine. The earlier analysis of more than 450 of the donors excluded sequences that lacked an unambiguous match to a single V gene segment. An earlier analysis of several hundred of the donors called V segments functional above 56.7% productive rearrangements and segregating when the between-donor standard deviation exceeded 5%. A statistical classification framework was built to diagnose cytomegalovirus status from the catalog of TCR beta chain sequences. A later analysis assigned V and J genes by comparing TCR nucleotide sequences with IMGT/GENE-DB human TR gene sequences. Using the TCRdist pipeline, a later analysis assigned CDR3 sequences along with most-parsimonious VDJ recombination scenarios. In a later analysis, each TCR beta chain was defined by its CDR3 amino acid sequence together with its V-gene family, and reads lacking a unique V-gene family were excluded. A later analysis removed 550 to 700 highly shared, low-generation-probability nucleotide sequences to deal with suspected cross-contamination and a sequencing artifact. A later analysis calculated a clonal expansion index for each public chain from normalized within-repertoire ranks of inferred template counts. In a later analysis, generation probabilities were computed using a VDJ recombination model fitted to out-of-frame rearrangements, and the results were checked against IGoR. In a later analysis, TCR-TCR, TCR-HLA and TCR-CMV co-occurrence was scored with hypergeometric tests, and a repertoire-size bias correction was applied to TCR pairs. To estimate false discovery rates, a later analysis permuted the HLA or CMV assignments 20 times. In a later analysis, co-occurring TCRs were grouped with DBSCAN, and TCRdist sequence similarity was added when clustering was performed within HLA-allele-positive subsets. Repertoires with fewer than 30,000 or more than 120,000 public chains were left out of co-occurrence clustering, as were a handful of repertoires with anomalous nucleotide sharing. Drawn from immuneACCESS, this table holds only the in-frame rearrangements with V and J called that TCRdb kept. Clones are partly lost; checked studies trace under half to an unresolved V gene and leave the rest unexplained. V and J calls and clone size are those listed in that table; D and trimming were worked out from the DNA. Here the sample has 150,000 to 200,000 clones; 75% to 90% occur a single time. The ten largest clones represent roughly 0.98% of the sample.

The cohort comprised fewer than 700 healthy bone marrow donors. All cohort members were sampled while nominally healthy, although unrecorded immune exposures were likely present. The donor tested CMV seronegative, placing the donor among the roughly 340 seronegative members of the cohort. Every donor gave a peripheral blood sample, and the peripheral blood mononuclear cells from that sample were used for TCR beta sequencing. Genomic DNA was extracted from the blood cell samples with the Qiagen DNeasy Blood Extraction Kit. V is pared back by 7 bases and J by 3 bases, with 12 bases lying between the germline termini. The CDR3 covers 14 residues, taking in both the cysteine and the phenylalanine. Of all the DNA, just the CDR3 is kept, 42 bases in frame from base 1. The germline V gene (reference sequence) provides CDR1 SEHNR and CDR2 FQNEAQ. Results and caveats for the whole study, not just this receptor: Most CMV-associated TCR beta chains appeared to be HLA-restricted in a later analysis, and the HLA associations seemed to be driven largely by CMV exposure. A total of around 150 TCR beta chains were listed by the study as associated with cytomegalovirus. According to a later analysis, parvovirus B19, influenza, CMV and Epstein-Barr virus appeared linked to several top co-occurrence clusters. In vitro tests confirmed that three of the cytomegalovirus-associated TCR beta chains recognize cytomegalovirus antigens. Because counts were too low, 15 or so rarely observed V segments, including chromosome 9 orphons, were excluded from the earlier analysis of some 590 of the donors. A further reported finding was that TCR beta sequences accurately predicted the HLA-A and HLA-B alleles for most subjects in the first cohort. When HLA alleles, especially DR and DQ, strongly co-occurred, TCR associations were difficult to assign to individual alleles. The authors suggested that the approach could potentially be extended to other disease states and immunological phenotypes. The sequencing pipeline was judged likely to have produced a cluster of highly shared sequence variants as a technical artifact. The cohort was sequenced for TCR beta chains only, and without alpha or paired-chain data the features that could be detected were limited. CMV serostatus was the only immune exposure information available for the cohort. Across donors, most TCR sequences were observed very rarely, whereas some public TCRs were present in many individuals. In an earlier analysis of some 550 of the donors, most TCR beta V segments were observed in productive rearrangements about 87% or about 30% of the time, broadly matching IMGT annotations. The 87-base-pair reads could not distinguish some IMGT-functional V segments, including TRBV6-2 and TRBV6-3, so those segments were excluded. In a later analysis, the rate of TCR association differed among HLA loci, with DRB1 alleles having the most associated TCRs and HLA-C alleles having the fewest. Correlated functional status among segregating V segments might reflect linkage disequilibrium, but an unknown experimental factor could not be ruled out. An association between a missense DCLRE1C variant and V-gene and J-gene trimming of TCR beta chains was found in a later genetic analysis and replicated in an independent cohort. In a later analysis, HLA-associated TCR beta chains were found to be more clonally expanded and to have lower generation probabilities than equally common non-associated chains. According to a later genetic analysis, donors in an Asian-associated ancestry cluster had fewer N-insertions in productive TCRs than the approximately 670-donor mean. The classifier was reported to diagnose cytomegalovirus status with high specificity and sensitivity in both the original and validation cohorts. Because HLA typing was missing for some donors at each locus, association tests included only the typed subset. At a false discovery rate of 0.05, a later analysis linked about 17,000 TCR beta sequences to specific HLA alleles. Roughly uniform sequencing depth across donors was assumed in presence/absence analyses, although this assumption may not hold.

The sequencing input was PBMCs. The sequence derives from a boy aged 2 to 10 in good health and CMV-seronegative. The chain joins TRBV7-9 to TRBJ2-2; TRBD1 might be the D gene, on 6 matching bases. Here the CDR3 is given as CASTGQTYTGELFF. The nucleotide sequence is TGTGCCAGCACCGGACAGACTTACACCGGGGAGCTGTTTTTT.